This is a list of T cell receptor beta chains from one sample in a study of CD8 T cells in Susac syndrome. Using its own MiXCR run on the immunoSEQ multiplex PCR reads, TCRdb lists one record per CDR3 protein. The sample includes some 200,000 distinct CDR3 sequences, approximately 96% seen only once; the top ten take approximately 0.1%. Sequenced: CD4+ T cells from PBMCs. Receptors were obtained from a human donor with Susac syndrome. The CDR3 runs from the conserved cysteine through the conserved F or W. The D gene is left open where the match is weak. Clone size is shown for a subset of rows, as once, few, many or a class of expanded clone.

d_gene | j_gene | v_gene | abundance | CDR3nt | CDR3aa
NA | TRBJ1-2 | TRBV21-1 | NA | TGTGCCAGCTTAGAGGGAGAAAGACGTCCTTGGGGATATGGCTACACCTTC | CASLEGERRPWGYGYTF
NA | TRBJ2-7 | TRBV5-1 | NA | TGCGCCAGCAGCCCCCGGGACAAGGGAGCCTACGAGCAGTACTTC | CASSPRDKGAYEQYF
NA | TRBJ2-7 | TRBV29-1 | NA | TGCAGCGTTGGCTTCAGGATAGGAGGGACTGGGGTAGGAGAGCAGTACTTC | CSVGFRIGGTGVGEQYF
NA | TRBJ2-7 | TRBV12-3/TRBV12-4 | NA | TGTGCCAGCAGTCCCCCAGACAGGTACGAGCAGTACTTC | CASSPPDRYEQYF
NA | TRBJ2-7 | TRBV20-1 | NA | TGCAGTGCTCCGGACAGAGCCTACGAGCAGTACTTC | CSAPDRAYEQYF
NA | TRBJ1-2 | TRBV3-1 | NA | TGTGCCAGCAGCCAAACTGGTGGCTACACCTTC | CASSQTGGYTF
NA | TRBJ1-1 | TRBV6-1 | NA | TGTGCCAGCAGTGGACAGTTGAACACTGAAGCTTTCTTT | CASSGQLNTEAFF
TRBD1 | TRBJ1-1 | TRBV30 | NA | TGTGCCTGGAGTCGTACAGGGGGCACTGAAGCTTTCTTT | CAWSRTGGTEAFF
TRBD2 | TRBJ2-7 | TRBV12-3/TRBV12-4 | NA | TGTGCCAGCAGTTTACTAGCGGGGGGGTACCCCTACGAGCAGTACTTC | CASSLLAGGYPYEQYF
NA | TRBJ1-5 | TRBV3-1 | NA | TGTGCCAGCAGCCAAGATGTAGGTAGCAATCAGCCCCAGCATTTT | CASSQDVGSNQPQHF
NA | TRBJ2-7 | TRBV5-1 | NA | TGCGCCAGCAGCTTGGAGTTCTCATCGGGGGCCTACGAGCAGTACTTC | CASSLEFSSGAYEQYF
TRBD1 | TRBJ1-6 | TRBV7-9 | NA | TGTGCCAGCAGCTTACTGGGACAGGGCAATTCACCCCTCCACTTT | CASSLLGQGNSPLHF
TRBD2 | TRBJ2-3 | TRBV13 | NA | TGTGCCAGCAGCTCGACTAGCGCAGATACGCAGTATTTT | CASSSTSADTQYF
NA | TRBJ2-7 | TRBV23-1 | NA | TGCGCCAGCAGCCTCCCATGGGACCCCTTTGTCGAGCAGTACTTC | CASSLPWDPFVEQYF
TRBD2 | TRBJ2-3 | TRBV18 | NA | TGTGCCAGCTCACCACGGACTAGCCAGATGGGGATGGATACGCAGTATTTT | CASSPRTSQMGMDTQYF
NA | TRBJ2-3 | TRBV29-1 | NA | TGCAGCGTTGAGGGGGGCGGCCAAGATACGCAGTATTTT | CSVEGGGQDTQYF
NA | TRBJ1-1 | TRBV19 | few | TGTGCCAGTAGTACTACAGGGAACACTGAAGCTTTCTTT | CASSTTGNTEAFF
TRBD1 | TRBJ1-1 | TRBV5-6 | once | TGTGCCAGCAGCACAGGGGGGGTCGGTGAAGCTTTCTTT | CASSTGGVGEAFF
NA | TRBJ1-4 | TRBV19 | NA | TGTGCCAGTAGCTACGGGTCTCCTAATGAAAAACTGTTTTTT | CASSYGSPNEKLFF
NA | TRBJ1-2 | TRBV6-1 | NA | TGTGCCAGCACAAAGACAGGCGTCAATGGCTACACCTTC | CASTKTGVNGYTF
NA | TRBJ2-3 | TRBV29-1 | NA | TGCAGCGCCGTGGGTGGGAGCACAGATACGCAGTATTTT | CSAVGGSTDTQYF
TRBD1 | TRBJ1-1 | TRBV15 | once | TGTGCCACCAACCCGACAGGGGGAAACACTGAAGCTTTCTTT | CATNPTGGNTEAFF
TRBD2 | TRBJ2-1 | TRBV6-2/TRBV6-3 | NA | TGTGCCAGCAGACGGGCGGGGGGCCGGGATGAGCAGTTCTTC | CASRRAGGRDEQFF
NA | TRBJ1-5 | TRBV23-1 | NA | TGCGCCAGCAGTCCCCTGAGGGGACGGATCAATCAGCCCCAGCATTTT | CASSPLRGRINQPQHF
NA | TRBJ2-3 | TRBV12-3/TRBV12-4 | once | TGTGCCAGCAGTTTACGGGCGCGGGATACGCAGTATTTT | CASSLRARDTQYF
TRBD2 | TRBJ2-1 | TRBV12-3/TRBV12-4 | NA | TGTGCCAGCAGCCCGGGACTAGCGGGGATAGTGCAGTTCTTC | CASSPGLAGIVQFF
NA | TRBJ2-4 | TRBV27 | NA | TGTGCCAGCAGTGATCGGGCCAAAAACATTCAGTACTTC | CASSDRAKNIQYF
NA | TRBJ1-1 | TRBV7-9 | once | TGTGCCAGCAGCTCTCACGCCCCATCAGGGGCGGGAGTTGAAGCTTTCTTT | CASSSHAPSGAGVEAFF
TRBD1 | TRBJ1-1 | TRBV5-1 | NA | TGCGCCAGCAGCGACAGGGGTACTGAAGCTTTCTTT | CASSDRGTEAFF
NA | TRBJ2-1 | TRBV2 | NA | TGTGCCAGCGGTTTCTACAATGAGCAGTTCTTC | CASGFYNEQFF
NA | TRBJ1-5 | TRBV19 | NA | TGTGCCAGTAGTATAGTACGAGGGTATAGCAATCAGCCCCAGCATTTT | CASSIVRGYSNQPQHF
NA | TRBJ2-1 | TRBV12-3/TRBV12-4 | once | TGTGCCAGCAGTTCCAGCCCTATCAACAATGAGCAGTTCTTC | CASSSSPINNEQFF
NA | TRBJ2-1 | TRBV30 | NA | TGTGCCTGGATCCCGGACCGATACAATGAGCAGTTCTTC | CAWIPDRYNEQFF
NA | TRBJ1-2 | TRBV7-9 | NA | TGTGCCAGCAGCTTAGCGTCTCAAGGGAAGGATGGCTACACCTTC | CASSLASQGKDGYTF
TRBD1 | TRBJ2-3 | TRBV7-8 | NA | TGTGCCAGCAGCTTTACAGGGGGGCGGACAGATACGCAGTATTTT | CASSFTGGRTDTQYF
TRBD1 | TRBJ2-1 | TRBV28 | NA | TGTGCCAGCAGGACTAGGACAGGGGGTACTGTAAACAATGAGCAGTTCTTC | CASRTRTGGTVNNEQFF
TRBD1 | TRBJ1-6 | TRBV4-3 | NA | TGCGCCAGCAGCCAAGGGGCCACAGGGGATAATTCACCCCTCCATTTT | CASSQGATGDNSPLHF
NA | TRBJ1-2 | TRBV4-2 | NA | TGTGCCAGCAGCCAAGATCGCGTACTTTATGGCTACACCTTC | CASSQDRVLYGYTF
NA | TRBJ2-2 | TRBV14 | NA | TGTGCCAGCAACAACAGACCCGGGGAGCTGTTTTTT | CASNNRPGELFF
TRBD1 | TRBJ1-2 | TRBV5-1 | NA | TGCGCCAGCAGCGGCGGACAGGGGGTCTATGGCTACACCTTC | CASSGGQGVYGYTF
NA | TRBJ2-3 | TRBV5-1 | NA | TGCGCCAGCAGCTTGTACCCCCCCTACCAGGCAGATACGCAGTATTTT | CASSLYPPYQADTQYF
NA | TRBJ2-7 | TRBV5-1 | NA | TGCGCCAGCAGCTTGGGGGGGACATTCCACGAGCAGTACTTC | CASSLGGTFHEQYF
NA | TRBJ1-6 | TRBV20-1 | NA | TGCAGTGCTAGAGTACTACAGGGTGAAAATTCACCCCTCCACTTT | CSARVLQGENSPLHF
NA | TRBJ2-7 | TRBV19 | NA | TGTGCCAGTAGTACAGGGCTCTACGAGCAGTACTTC | CASSTGLYEQYF
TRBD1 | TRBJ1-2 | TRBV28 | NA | TGTGCCAGCATCGCCGGAGGGGGCATGATTCATGGCTACACCTTC | CASIAGGGMIHGYTF
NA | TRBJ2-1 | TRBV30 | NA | TGTGCCTGGAAATGGGGGTCATACAATGAGCAGTTCTTC | CAWKWGSYNEQFF
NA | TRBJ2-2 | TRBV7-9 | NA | TGTGCCAGCATCCATAAGAGGGGCCGAGCCGGGGAGCTGTTTTTT | CASIHKRGRAGELFF
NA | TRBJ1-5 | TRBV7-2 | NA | TGTGCCAGCAGCTTAGTTGGGCAGGCCCAGCCCCAGCATTTT | CASSLVGQAQPQHF
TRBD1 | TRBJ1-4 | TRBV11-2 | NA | TGTGCCAGCAGCCAGGACAGGACTAATGAAAAACTGTTTTTT | CASSQDRTNEKLFF
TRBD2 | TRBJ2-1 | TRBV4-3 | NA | TGCGCCAGCAGCCTTCTAGCGGGGGACCTCTCCTACAATGAGCAGTTCTTC | CASSLLAGDLSYNEQFF
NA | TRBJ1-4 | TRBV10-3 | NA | TGTGCCATCAGTGAGTCGACCCAAAAACTGTTTTTT | CAISESTQKLFF
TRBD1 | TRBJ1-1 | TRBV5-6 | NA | TGTGCCAGCAGCCGAGTCGACAGGGGTGCGACTGAAGCTTTCTTT | CASSRVDRGATEAFF
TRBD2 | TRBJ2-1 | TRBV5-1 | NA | TGCGCCAGCAGCTTCGACGGACTAGCGGGGATCTGGGATGAGCAGTTCTTC | CASSFDGLAGIWDEQFF
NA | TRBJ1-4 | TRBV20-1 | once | TGCAGTGCCACACAGGGACCCAGTAATGAAAAACTGTTTTTT | CSATQGPSNEKLFF
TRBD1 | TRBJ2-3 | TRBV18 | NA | TGTGCCAGCTCACCCGGGACAGGGCCAGATACGCAGTATTTT | CASSPGTGPDTQYF